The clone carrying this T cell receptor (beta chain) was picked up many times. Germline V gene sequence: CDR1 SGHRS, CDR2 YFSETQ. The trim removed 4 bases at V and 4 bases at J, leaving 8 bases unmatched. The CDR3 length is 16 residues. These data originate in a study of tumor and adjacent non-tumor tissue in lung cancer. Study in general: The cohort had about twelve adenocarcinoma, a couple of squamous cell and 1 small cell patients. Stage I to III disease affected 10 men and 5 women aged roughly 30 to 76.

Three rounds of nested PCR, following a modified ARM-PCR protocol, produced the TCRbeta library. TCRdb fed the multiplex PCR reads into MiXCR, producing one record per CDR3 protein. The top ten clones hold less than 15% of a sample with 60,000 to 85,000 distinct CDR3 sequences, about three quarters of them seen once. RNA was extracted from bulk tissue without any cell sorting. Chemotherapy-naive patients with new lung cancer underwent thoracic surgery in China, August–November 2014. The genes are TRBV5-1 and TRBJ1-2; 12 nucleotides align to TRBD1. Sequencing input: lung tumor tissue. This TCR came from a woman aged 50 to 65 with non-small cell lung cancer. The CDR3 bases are TGCGCCAGCAGCCTGGGGACAGGGGGCCGGGCCTATGGCTACACCTTC. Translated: CASSLGTGGRAYGYTF.